This T cell receptor (beta chain) was profiled in a study of blood T cell repertoires in COVID-19. Across the study: The United States, Italy and Spain provided the acute and convalescent COVID-19 samples. The analysed material was cDNA or gDNA that came from T cells, B-cell-depleted T cells, or PBMCs.

This CDR3 has 16 residues. V lost 4 bases, J lost 0 bases, and 2 bases stayed unmatched. Germline CDR1 is SGHRS and CDR2 is YFSETQ. Original methodology: Scientists estimated how many nucleated cells there were by amplifying reference gene primers. Data came from immunoSEQ multiplex PCR; TCRdb stores just in-frame clones and leaves some out. V and J calls and clone size follow that table, whereas D and trimming were derived from the DNA. The sample has around 120,000 clones, around nine tenths seen once. This receptor was obtained from a woman aged 50 to 65 with active or convalescent COVID-19. Sequencing was done on a sample of peripheral blood. The chain combines TRBV5-1 with TRBJ1-4, with 11 bases lining up with TRBD1. In DNA form, the CDR3 reads TGCGCCAGCAGCGCGGGACAGGGGGCAACTAATGAAAAACTGTTTTTT. This translates into CASSAGQGATNEKLFF.